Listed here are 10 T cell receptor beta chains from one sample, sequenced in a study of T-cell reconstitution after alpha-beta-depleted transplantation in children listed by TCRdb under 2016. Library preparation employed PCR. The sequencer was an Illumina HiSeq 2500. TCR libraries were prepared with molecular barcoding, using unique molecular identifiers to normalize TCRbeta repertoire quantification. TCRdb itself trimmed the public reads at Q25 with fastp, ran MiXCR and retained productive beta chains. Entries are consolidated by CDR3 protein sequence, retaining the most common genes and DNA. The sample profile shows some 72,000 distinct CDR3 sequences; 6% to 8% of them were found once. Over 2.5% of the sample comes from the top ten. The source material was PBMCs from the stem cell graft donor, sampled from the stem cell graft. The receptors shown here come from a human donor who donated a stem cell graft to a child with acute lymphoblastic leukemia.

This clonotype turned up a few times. In DNA form, the CDR3 reads TGTGCCAGCAGCTTAACAACAGGGGGCAGCCGAAACACCATATATTTT. Its protein product is CASSLTTGGSRNTIYF. This chain uses TRBV11-1 with TRBJ1-3; TRBD1 aligns across 9 bases. The junction had 7 bases not matched to a gene; V was cut back by 2 bases and J by 5 bases. This CDR3 spans 16 amino acids. Looked up from germline, CDR1 is SGHAT and CDR2 is FQDESV (reference sequence).

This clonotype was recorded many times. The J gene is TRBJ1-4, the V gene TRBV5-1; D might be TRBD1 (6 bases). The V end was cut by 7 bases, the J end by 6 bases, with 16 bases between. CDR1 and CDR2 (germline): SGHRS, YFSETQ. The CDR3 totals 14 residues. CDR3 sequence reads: CASGQTVTDEKLFF. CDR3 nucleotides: TGCGCCAGCGGACAGACCGTGACGGATGAAAAACTGTTTTTT. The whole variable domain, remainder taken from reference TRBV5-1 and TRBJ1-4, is KAGVTQTPRYLIKTRGQQVTLSCSPISGHRSVSWYQQTPGQGLQFLFEYFSETQRNKGNFPGRFSGRQFSNSRSEMNVSTLELGDSALYLCASGQTVTDEKLFFGSGTQLSVL.

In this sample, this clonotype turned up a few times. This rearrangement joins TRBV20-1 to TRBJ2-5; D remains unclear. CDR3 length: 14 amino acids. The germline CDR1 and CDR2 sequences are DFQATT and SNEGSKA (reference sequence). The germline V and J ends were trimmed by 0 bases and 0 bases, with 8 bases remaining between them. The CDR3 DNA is TGCAGTGCTAGAGATCTGCCACACCAAGAGACCCAGTACTTC. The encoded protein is CSARDLPHQETQYF.

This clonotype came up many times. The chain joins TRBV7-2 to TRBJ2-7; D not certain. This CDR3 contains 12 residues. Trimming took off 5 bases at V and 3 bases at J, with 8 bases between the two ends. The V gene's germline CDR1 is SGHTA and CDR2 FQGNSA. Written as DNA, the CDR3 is TGTGCCAGCAGCCCGACGGTCTACGAGCAGTACTTC. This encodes CASSPTVYEQYF.

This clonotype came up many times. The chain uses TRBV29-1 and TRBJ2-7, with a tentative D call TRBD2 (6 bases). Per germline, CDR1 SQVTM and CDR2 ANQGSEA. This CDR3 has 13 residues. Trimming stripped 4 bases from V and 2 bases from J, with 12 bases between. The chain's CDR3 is CSVVWGETYEQYF. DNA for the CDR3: TGCAGCGTTGTGTGGGGGGAAACCTACGAGCAGTACTTC.

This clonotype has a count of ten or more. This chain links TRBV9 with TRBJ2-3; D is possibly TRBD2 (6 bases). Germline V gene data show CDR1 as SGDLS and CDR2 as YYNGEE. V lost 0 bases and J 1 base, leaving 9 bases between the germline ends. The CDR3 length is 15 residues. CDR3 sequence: CASSVGGGGTDTQYF. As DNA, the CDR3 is TGTGCCAGCAGCGTAGGTGGCGGGGGCACAGATACGCAGTATTTT.

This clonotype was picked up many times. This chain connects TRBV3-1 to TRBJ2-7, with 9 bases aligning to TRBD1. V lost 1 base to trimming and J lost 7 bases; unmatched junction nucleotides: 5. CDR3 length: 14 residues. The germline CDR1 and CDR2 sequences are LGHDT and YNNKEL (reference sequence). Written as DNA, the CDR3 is TGTGCCAGCAGCCAAGCACAGGGGGCGGGAGAGCAGTACTTC. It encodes CASSQAQGAGEQYF.

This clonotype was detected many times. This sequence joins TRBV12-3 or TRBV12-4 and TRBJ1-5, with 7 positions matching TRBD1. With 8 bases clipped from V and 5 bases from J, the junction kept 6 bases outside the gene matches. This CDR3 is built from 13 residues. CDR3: CASGQEDYQPQHF. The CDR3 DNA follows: TGTGCCAGCGGACAGGAGGATTATCAGCCCCAGCATTTT.

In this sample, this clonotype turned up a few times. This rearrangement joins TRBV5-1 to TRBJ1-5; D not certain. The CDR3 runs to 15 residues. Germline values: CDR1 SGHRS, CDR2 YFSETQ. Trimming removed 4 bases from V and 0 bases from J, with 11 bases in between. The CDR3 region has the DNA TGCGCCAGCAGCCAAGGGCCCTTTAGCAATCAGCCCCAGCATTTT. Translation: CASSQGPFSNQPQHF.

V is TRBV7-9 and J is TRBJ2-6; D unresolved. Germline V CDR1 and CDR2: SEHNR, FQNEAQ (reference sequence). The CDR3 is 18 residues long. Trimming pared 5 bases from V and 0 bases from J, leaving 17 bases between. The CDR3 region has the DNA TGTGCCAGCAGCCCCCGCCGGGCGGACGACTCTGGGGCCAACGTCCTGACTTTC. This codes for CASSPRRADDSGANVLTF.